This section outlines one TCR beta chain sequence together with its context. Germline V gene lookup returns CDR1 MNHEY and CDR2 SVGEGT. With V trimmed by 2 bases and J by 5 bases, 11 bases remained unmatched. The CDR3 runs 16 residues. The method was immunoSEQ multiplex PCR; TCRdb's version includes in-frame clones alone and lacks a portion of them. The repertoire consists of 400,000 to 550,000 clones, with about 85% occurring once and the leading ten covering approximately 2%. This record comes from a study of blood T cell repertoires in COVID-19. The sequenced sample was PBMCs or T cells enriched from blood (not recorded which). V usage is TRBV6-2 or TRBV6-3 and J usage is TRBJ2-7; 8 nucleotides match TRBD2. This TCR was sampled from a woman aged 18-29 years with acute COVID-19. The CDR3 region has the DNA TGTGCCAGCAGTTACCCGTCAAGCGGGAGTCAGAACGAGCAGTACTTC. It encodes CASSYPSSGSQNEQYF.